This is a list of T cell receptor beta chains from one sample in a study of blood T cells in healthy people across ages. TCRdb analysed the 5' RACE reads with MiXCR anew, one entry per CDR3 protein. Counted here are 500,000 to 650,000 distinct CDR3 sequences, over 25% occurring once; the ten biggest clones make up approximately 3.7%. This sample also belongs to another study, concerning T cells of mothers and their children.

Sequenced input: blood. The receptors here all came from a boy between 2 and 10 years old in good health. The CDR3 runs from the conserved cysteine through the conserved F or W. The order of the fields is D gene, V gene, clone size, J gene, CDR3 protein, CDR3 DNA. D genes are given only for firm matches. The listing skips clone size in some rows; elsewhere it reads once, few, many or a size class.

d_gene: TRBD1; v_gene: TRBV6-2/TRBV6-3; abundance: NA; j_gene: TRBJ2-1; CDR3aa: CASTPGQGPAEQFF; CDR3nt: TGTGCCAGCACCCCGGGACAGGGGCCGGCTGAGCAGTTCTTC
d_gene: NA; v_gene: TRBV10-3; abundance: few; j_gene: TRBJ2-1; CDR3aa: CAISESKTDNEQFF; CDR3nt: TGTGCCATCAGTGAGTCGAAGACCGACAATGAGCAGTTCTTC
d_gene: NA; v_gene: TRBV12-3/TRBV12-4; abundance: NA; j_gene: TRBJ2-3; CDR3aa: CASIPDERVRADTQYF; CDR3nt: TGTGCCAGCATCCCTGATGAGCGGGTAAGGGCAGATACGCAGTATTTT
d_gene: NA; v_gene: TRBV7-2; abundance: NA; j_gene: TRBJ2-7; CDR3aa: CASSLDLGLGREQYF; CDR3nt: TGTGCCAGCAGCTTAGATCTGGGGCTAGGGCGCGAGCAGTACTTC
d_gene: TRBD2; v_gene: TRBV5-1; abundance: NA; j_gene: TRBJ2-1; CDR3aa: CASSWAGTSGGNEQFF; CDR3nt: TGCGCCAGCAGCTGGGCCGGGACTAGCGGGGGCAATGAGCAGTTCTTC
d_gene: NA; v_gene: TRBV7-9; abundance: NA; j_gene: TRBJ2-5; CDR3aa: CASSQPRGSETQYF; CDR3nt: TGTGCCAGCAGTCAACCCCGGGGCAGTGAGACCCAGTACTTC
d_gene: TRBD2; v_gene: TRBV5-1; abundance: NA; j_gene: TRBJ2-3; CDR3aa: CASSLEGLAGTDTQYF; CDR3nt: TGCGCCAGCAGCTTGGAGGGCTTAGCGGGGACAGATACGCAGTATTTT
d_gene: TRBD2; v_gene: TRBV12-3/TRBV12-4; abundance: NA; j_gene: TRBJ2-3; CDR3aa: CATGGSTDTQYF; CDR3nt: TGTGCCACGGGGGGTAGCACAGATACGCAGTATTTT
d_gene: TRBD2; v_gene: TRBV10-2; abundance: few; j_gene: TRBJ2-1; CDR3aa: CASSEWRDSASGSWSEQFF; CDR3nt: TGCGCCAGCAGTGAGTGGAGGGACTCGGCTAGCGGGAGTTGGTCTGAGCAGTTCTTC
d_gene: NA; v_gene: TRBV5-1; abundance: few; j_gene: TRBJ1-1; CDR3aa: CASSAEHEAFF; CDR3nt: TGCGCCAGCAGCGCTGAACATGAAGCTTTCTTT
d_gene: NA; v_gene: TRBV7-9; abundance: NA; j_gene: TRBJ1-1; CDR3aa: CASSLRRWKWNTEAFF; CDR3nt: TGTGCCAGCAGCTTACGTCGATGGAAGTGGAACACTGAAGCTTTCTTT
d_gene: NA; v_gene: TRBV4-3; abundance: NA; j_gene: TRBJ1-6; CDR3aa: CASSQDRNTYSPLHF; CDR3nt: TGCGCCAGCAGCCAAGATCGGAACACTTATTCACCCCTCCACTTT
d_gene: NA; v_gene: TRBV2; abundance: NA; j_gene: TRBJ1-4; CDR3aa: CASQGRREKLFF; CDR3nt: TGTGCCAGCCAGGGGAGGAGGGAAAAACTGTTTTTT
d_gene: TRBD2; v_gene: TRBV20-1; abundance: NA; j_gene: TRBJ2-5; CDR3aa: CSARDLRTSGSSETQYF; CDR3nt: TGCAGTGCTAGAGATCTAAGGACTAGCGGGAGCAGCGAGACCCAGTACTTC
d_gene: NA; v_gene: TRBV3-1; abundance: once; j_gene: TRBJ2-1; CDR3aa: CASSQDHPTRGGSYNEQFF; CDR3nt: TGTGCCAGCAGCCAAGATCATCCGACTAGGGGAGGCTCCTACAATGAGCAGTTCTTC
d_gene: NA; v_gene: TRBV7-8; abundance: NA; j_gene: TRBJ2-5; CDR3aa: CASSSRLGWETQYF; CDR3nt: TGTGCCAGCAGCTCCCGACTAGGTTGGGAGACCCAGTACTTC
d_gene: NA; v_gene: TRBV7-6; abundance: once; j_gene: TRBJ1-1; CDR3aa: CASSFQEDLPEAFF; CDR3nt: TGTGCCAGCAGCTTCCAGGAGGATCTCCCTGAAGCTTTCTTT
d_gene: TRBD2; v_gene: TRBV7-6; abundance: NA; j_gene: TRBJ2-5; CDR3aa: CASSLDALAGGETQYF; CDR3nt: TGTGCCAGCAGCTTAGACGCCCTAGCGGGGGGAGAGACCCAGTACTTC
d_gene: NA; v_gene: TRBV6-5; abundance: NA; j_gene: TRBJ1-5; CDR3aa: CASSYVSGPFNQPQHF; CDR3nt: TGTGCCAGCAGTTACGTCTCAGGGCCGTTTAATCAGCCCCAGCATTTT
d_gene: TRBD1; v_gene: TRBV5-1; abundance: NA; j_gene: TRBJ2-7; CDR3aa: CASSLEGGPRRYEQYF; CDR3nt: TGCGCCAGCAGCTTGGAAGGGGGCCCTAGGCGCTACGAGCAGTACTTC
d_gene: TRBD1; v_gene: TRBV20-1; abundance: NA; j_gene: TRBJ1-5; CDR3aa: CSARTDRATQPQHF; CDR3nt: TGCAGTGCTAGAACGGACAGGGCGACTCAGCCCCAGCATTTT
d_gene: TRBD2; v_gene: TRBV29-1; abundance: NA; j_gene: TRBJ2-7; CDR3aa: CSVERGSGSYEQYF; CDR3nt: TGCAGCGTTGAGCGGGGGTCCGGCTCCTACGAGCAGTACTTC